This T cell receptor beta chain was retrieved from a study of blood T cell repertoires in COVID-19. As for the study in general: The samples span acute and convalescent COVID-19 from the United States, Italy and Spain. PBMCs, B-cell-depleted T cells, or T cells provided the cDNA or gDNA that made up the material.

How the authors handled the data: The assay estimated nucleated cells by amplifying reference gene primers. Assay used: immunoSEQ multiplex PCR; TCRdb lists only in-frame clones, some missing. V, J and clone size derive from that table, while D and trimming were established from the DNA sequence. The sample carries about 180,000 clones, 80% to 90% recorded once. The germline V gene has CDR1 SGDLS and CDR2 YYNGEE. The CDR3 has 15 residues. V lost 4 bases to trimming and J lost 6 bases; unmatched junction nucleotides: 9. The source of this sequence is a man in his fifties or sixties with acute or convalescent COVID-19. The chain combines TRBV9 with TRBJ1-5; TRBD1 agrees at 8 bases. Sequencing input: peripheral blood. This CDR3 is CASSRDGQGGQPQHF. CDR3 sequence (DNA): TGTGCCAGCAGCCGTGACGGACAGGGAGGTCAGCCCCAGCATTTT.